The clone carrying this T cell receptor (beta chain) was observed many times. The sample is drawn from a study of regulatory T cells in long-lasting Graves disease. TCR beta libraries were built with iRepertoire HTBI primers and Arm-PCR of CDR3 regions. TCRdb used MiXCR to reprocess the multiplex PCR reads, holding one entry per CDR3 protein. The sample has about 220,000 distinct CDR3 sequences, approximately 19% seen once; the top ten hold 12%. Time point here: newly diagnosed GD, antithyroid drugs for less than 3 months. From RNA extracted from PBMCs, the TCR library was made. Trimming pared 6 bases from V and 0 bases from J, leaving 15 bases between. The CDR3 covers 15 residues. CDR1 SQVTM and CDR2 ANQGSEA come from the germline V gene. These data were likewise used in another study, on T cells in Graves' hyperthyroidism and ophthalmopathy. That study reports: The model anticipated ophthalmopathy a median about six months pre-onset.

Sequencing used peripheral blood mononuclear cells (PBMCs), obtained at new diagnosis, from a patient treated with antithyroid drugs. This receptor was identified in a woman younger than 45 with Graves disease. This rearrangement joins TRBV29-1 to TRBJ2-1, with D possibly matching TRBD2 (5 bases). In nucleotides, the CDR3 is TGCAGCGTCGGTGGTGGGGAGAGCTCCTACAATGAGCAGTTCTTC. It specifies CSVGGGESSYNEQFF.